This T cell receptor beta chain was captured in a study of blood T cell repertoires in COVID-19. Study overall: From T cells, B-cell-depleted T cells, or PBMCs came the material, which was cDNA or gDNA.

Trimming left V 1 base short and J 5 bases short, with 12 bases between. CDR3 length: 15 residues. The germline V gene encodes CDR1 LGHNA and CDR2 YNFKEQ. Sequenced by immunoSEQ multiplex PCR; TCRdb stores in-frame clones only, minus some. The sample has approximately 100,000 clones, roughly nine tenths seen once. The chain recombines TRBV4-2 with TRBJ2-1; D possibly corresponds to TRBD1 (7 bases). The receptor comes from a man aged 50-60 years with acute or convalescent COVID-19. What was sequenced was peripheral blood. The CDR3 DNA sequence: TGTGCCAGCAGCCAAGGGGCGGGACAGAACAATGAGCAGTTCTTC. Protein sequence: CASSQGAGQNNEQFF.